This TCR beta chain was captured by sequencing in a study of cytomegalovirus exposure and HLA in healthy donors. The study, taken as a whole, reports: Presence/absence analyses supposed approximately even sequencing depth among donors.

With regard to this clone: Its antigen is still unknown.

The CDR3 loop spans 14 amino acids. Germline V CDR1 and CDR2: LNHNV, YYDKDF (reference sequence). Trimming pared 1 base from V and 5 bases from J, leaving 11 bases between. 60 Vbeta and 13 Jbeta primers were used in PCR. Sequenced by immunoSEQ multiplex PCR; TCRdb stores in-frame clones only, minus some. In the table there are some 150,000 clones, approximately 82% of which are singletons. This clonotype originated in a man aged 40-49 years in good health and CMV-seronegative. The chain employs TRBV15 and TRBJ2-5, with D possibly being TRBD1 (5 bases). Sequenced sample: PBMCs. The CDR3 nucleotides read TGTGCCACCAGCAGAGTCAGGGTCCAGGAGACCCAGTACTTC. It yields the protein CATSRVRVQETQYF.